The present entry profiles one TCR beta chain with its context. What it binds is not known. Autoimmune disease history or systemic immunosuppression led to patients being barred. From germline, CDR1 is MNHEY and CDR2 SMNVEV (reference sequence). There are 15 residues in the CDR3. The ends lost 8 bases at V and 0 bases at J; junction bases unmatched: 7. The data were obtained in a study of OX40 agonist ivuxolimab in advanced cancers. In the study overall: Age averaged about 60 years (range roughly 23 to 90), and 82.7% were male. One hepatocellular carcinoma and two cutaneous melanoma patients partially responded.

Measured with immunoSEQ multiplex PCR; TCRdb has only the in-frame clones, and not every one. The sample yields 65,000 to 95,000 clones, 84% seen once. General study findings and limits: Circulating CD4+ and CD8+ T cells showed clonal expansion by week 6 at 0.1 to 3.0 mg/kg.

This clonotype was sampled from an adult with an advanced solid tumor such as melanoma, head and neck, liver or kidney cancer. The chain couples TRBV27 to TRBJ2-7, with 10 bases aligning to TRBD1. The sample in question was CD4+ or CD8+ T cells sorted from blood, obtained in a trial of the OX40 agonist ivuxolimab. CDR3 in amino acids: CASRSRQGASYEQYF. CDR3 coding DNA: TGTGCCAGCCGGAGCAGACAGGGGGCCTCCTACGAGCAGTACTTC.